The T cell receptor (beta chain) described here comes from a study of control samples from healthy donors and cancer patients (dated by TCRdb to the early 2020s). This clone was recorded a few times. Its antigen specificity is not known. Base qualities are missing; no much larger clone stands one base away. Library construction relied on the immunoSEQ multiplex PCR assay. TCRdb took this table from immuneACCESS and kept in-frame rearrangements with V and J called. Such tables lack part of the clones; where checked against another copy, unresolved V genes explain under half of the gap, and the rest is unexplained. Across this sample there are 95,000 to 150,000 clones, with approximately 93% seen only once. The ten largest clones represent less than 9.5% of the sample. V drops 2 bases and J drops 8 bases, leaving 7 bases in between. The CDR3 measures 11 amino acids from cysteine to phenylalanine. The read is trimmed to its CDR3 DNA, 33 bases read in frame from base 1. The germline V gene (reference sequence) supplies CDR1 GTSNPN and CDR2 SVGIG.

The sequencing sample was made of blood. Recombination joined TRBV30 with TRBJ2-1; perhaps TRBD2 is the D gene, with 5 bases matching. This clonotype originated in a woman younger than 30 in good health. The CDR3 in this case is CAWSPGDEQFF. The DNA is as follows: TGTGCCTGGAGTCCCGGGGATGAGCAGTTCTTC.